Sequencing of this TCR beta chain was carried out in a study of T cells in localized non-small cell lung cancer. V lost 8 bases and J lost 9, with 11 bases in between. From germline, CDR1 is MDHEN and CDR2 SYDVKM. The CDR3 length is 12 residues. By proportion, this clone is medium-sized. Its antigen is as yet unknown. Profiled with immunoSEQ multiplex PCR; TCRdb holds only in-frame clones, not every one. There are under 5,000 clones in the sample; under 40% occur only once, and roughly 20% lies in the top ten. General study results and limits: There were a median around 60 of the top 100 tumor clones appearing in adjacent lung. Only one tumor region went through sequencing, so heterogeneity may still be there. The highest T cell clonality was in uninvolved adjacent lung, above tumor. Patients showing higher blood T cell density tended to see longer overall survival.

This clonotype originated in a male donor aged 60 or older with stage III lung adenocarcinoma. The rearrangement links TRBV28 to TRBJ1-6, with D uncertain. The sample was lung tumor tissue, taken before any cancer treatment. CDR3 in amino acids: CASADLGSPLHF. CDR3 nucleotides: TGTGCCAGCGCTGACCTGGGTTCACCCCTCCACTTT.